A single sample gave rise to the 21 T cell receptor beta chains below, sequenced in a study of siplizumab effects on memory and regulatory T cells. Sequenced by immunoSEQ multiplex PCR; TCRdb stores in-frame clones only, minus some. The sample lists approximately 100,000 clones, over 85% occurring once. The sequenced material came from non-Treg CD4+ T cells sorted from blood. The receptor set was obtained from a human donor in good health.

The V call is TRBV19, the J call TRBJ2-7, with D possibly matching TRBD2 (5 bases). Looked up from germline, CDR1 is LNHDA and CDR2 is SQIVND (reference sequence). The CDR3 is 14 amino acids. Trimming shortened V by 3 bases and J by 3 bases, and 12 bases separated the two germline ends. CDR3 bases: TGTGCCAGTAGTATCGAGGGCAGAAACTACGAGCAGTACTTC. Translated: CASSIEGRNYEQYF.

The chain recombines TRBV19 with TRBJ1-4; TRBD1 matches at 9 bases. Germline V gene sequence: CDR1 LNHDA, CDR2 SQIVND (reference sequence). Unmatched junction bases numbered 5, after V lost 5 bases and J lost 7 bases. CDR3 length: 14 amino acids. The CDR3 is CASSGRQGGEKLFF. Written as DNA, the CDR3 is TGTGCCAGTAGTGGAAGACAGGGGGGTGAAAAACTGTTTTTT.

CDR3 bases: TGTGCCAGCAGCTTACCTGTCGGGGGGAACACTGAAGCTTTCTTT. Its translation: CASSLPVGGNTEAFF. The chain has TRBV11-1 and TRBJ1-1; TRBD1 is a possible D gene (5 bases). Trimming pared 2 bases from V and 1 base from J, leaving 11 bases between. This CDR3 is built from 15 residues. Germline CDR1 is SGHAT and CDR2 is FQDESV (reference sequence).

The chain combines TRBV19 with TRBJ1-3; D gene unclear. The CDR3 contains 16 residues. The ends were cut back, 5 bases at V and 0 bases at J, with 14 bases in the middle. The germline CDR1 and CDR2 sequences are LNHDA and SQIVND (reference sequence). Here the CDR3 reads CASSSRREVSGNTIYF. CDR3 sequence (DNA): TGTGCCAGTAGTTCAAGGCGGGAGGTCTCTGGAAACACCATATATTTT.

CDR3 coding DNA: TGTGCCAGCAGCTTAGAGGCTGGGAGCTCCTACGAGCAGTACTTC. It yields the protein CASSLEAGSSYEQYF. The chain is built from TRBV11-3 and TRBJ2-7; tentatively, D is TRBD2 (5 bases). The CDR3 runs 15 residues. Germline lookup yields CDR1 SGHNT and CDR2 YENEEA. V was trimmed by 0 bases and J by 0 bases, leaving 9 bases between them.

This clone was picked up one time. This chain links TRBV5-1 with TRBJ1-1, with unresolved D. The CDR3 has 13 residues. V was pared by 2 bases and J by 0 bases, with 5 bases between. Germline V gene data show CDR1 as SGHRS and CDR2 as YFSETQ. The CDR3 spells CASSFKVNTEAFF. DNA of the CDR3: TGCGCCAGCAGCTTTAAGGTGAACACTGAAGCTTTCTTT.

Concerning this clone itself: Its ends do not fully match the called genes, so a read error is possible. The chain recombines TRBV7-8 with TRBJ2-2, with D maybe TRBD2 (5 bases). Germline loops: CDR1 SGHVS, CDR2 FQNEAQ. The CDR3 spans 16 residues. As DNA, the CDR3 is TGTGCCAGCAGCCTAGCTAGGGCAGCGAACACCGGGGAGCTGTTTTTT. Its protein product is CASSLARAANTGELFF.

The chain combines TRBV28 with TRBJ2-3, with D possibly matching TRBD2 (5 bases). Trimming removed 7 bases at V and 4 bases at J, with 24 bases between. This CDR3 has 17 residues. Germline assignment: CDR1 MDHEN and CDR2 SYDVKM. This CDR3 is CASTLQSAAGRADTQYF. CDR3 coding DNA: TGTGCCAGCACTCTACAGAGCGCGGCGGGCCGGGCAGATACGCAGTATTTT.

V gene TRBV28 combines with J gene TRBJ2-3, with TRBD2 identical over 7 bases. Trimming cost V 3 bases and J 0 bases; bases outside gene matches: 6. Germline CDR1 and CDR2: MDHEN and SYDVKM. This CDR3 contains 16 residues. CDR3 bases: TGTGCCAGCAGTTTTGGGAGGGGACCGAGCACAGATACGCAGTATTTT. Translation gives CASSFGRGPSTDTQYF. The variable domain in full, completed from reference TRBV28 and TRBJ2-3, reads DVKVTQSSRYLVKRTGEKVFLECVQDMDHENMFWYRQDPGLGLRLIYFSYDVKMKEKGDIPEGYSVSREKKERFSLILESASTNQTSMYLCASSFGRGPSTDTQYFGPGTRLTVL.

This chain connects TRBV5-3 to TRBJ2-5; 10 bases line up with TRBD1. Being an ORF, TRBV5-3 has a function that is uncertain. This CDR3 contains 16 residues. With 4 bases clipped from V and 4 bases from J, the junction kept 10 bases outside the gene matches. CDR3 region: CARSHRRDRGRETQYF. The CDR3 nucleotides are TGTGCCAGAAGCCATCGTAGGGACAGGGGAAGAGAGACCCAGTACTTC.

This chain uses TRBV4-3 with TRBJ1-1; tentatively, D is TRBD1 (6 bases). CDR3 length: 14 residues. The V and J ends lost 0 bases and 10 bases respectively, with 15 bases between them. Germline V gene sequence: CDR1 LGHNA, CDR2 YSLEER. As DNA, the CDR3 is TGCGCCAGCAGCCAAGATAGGACAGCCTTGGTAGCTTTCTTT. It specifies CASSQDRTALVAFF.

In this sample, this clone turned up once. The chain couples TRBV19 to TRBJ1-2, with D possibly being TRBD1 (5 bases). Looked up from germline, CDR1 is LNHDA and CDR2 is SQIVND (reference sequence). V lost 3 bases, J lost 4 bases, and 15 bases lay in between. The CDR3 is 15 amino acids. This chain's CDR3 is CASSMVAGSGYGYTF. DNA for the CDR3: TGTGCCAGTAGTATGGTCGCAGGGTCCGGCTATGGCTACACCTTC.

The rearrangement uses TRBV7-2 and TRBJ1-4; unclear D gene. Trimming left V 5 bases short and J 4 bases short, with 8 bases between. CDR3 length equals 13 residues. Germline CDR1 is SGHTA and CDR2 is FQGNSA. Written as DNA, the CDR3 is TGTGCCAGCAGCCAAAACAGTAATGAAAAACTGTTTTTT. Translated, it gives CASSQNSNEKLFF.

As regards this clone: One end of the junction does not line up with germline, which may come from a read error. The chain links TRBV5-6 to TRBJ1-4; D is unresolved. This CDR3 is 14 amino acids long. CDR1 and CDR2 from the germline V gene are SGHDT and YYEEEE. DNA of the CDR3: TGTGCCAGCAGCGAAGACCGGGCCAGCAAAAAAGAGATTTTT. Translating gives CASSEDRASKKEIF.

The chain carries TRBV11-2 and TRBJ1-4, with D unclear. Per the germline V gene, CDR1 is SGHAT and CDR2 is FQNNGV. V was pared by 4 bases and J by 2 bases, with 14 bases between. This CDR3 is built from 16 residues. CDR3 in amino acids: CASSSPEAGTNEKLFF. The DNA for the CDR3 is TGTGCCAGCAGCTCCCCGGAGGCGGGGACTAATGAAAAACTGTTTTTT.

The CDR3 is CSARVNEKLFF. The CDR3, as DNA: TGCAGTGCTAGAGTTAATGAAAAACTGTTTTTT. The chain couples TRBV20-1 to TRBJ1-4; D not certain. The CDR3 covers 11 residues. V lost 1 base, J lost 4 bases, and 1 base lay in between. The V gene's germline CDR1 is DFQATT and CDR2 SNEGSKA (reference sequence).

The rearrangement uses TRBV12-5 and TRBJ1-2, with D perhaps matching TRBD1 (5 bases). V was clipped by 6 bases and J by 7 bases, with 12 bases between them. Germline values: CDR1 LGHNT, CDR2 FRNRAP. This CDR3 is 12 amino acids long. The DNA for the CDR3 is TGTGCTAGTGGGGACATTTTGACTGGCTACACCTTC. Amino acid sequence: CASGDILTGYTF.

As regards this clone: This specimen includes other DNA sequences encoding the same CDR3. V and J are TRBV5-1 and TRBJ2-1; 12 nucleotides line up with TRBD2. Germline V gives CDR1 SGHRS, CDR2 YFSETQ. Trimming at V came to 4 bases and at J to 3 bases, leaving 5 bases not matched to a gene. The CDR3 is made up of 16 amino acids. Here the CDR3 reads CASSPGLAGNYNEQFF. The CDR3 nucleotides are TGCGCCAGCAGCCCGGGACTAGCGGGTAACTACAATGAGCAGTTCTTC.

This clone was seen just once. CDR3 sequence: CASSINLSNQPQHF. The DNA of the CDR3 is TGTGCCAGTAGTATTAATCTTAGCAATCAGCCCCAGCATTTT. This chain uses TRBV19 with TRBJ1-5; no firm D call. CDR1 LNHDA and CDR2 SQIVND come from the germline V gene (reference sequence). The CDR3 totals 14 residues. V was shortened by 3 bases and J by 0 bases, with 6 bases between the two germline ends.

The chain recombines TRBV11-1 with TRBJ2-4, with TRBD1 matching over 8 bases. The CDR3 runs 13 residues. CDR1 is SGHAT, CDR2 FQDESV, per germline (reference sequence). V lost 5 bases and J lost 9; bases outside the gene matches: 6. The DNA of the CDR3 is TGTGCCAGCAGCAGGGGACAGGCTGGCATTCAGTACTTC. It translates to CASSRGQAGIQYF.

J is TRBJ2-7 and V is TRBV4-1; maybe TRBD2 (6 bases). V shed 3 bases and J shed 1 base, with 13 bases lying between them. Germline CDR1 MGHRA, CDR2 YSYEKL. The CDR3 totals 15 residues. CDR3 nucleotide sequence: TGCGCCAGCAGCCATGGGGGACTGAGTTCCTACGAGCAGTACTTC. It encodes CASSHGGLSSYEQYF.